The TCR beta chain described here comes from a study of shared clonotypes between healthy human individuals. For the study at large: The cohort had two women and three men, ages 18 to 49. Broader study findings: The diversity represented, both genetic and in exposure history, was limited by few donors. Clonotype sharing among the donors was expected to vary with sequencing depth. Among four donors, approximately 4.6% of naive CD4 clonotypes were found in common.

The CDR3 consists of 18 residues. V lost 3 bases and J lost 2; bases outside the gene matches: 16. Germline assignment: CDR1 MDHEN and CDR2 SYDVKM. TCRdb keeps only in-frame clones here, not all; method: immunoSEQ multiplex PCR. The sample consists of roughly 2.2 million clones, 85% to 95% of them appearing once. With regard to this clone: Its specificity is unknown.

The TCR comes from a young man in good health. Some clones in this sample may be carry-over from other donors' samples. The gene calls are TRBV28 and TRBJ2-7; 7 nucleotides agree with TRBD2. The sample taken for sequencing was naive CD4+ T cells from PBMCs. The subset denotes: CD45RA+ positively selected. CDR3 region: CASSLGGRGWGGPYEQYF. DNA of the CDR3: TGTGCCAGCAGTTTGGGAGGGAGAGGTTGGGGAGGCCCCTACGAGCAGTACTTC.